This T cell receptor (beta chain) was found in a study of blood T cell repertoires in COVID-19. The CDR3 has 12 amino acids. Germline V gene sequence: CDR1 GTSNPN, CDR2 SVGIG (reference sequence). V was pared by 5 bases and J by 5 bases, with 12 bases between. In the authors' methods: Using reference gene primer amplification, nucleated cell counts were estimated. Clones were sequenced by immunoSEQ multiplex PCR, and TCRdb holds only the in-frame ones, with some missing. That table supplies the V and J calls and clone size; D and trimming were determined from the DNA. This sample has hundreds of thousands of clones; about 83% occur once, and the top ten carry about 7%. Two negative PCRs, clearance, or symptom resolution had been documented for recovered Cohort 3 donors. This clone was seen only once.

The chain uses TRBV30 and TRBJ1-1; D not resolved. This TCR derives from a woman between 35 and 50 years old who had recovered from COVID-19. Input material: PBMCs or T cells enriched from blood (not recorded which). The CDR3 is CAWSKPITEAFF. Here the CDR3 DNA reads TGTGCCTGGTCCAAGCCCATTACTGAAGCTTTCTTT.